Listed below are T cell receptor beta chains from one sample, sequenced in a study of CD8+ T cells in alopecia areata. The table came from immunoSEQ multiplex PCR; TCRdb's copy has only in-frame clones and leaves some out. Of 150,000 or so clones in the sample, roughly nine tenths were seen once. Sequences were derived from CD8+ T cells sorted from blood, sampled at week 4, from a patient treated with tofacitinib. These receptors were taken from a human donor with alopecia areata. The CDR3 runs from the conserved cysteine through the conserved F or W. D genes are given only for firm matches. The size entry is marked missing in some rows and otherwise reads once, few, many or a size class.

cdr3_aa: CSVEDQMDLPEQFF
cdr3_nt: TGCAGCGTTGAAGATCAAATGGACTTACCTGAGCAGTTCTTC
v_call: TRBV29-1
clone_size: -
j_call: TRBJ2-1
d_call: -

cdr3_aa: CASSFSSTNEQFF
cdr3_nt: TGTGCCAGCAGTTTCTCTAGCACCAATGAGCAGTTCTTC
v_call: TRBV6-5
clone_size: -
j_call: TRBJ2-1
d_call: -

cdr3_aa: CSVEEELFF
cdr3_nt: TGCAGCGTTGAAGAGGAGCTGTTTTTT
v_call: TRBV29-1
clone_size: once
j_call: TRBJ2-2
d_call: -

cdr3_aa: CASSLAPSGVEQYF
cdr3_nt: TGCGCCAGCAGCTTGGCCCCGTCAGGAGTAGAGCAGTACTTC
v_call: TRBV5-1
clone_size: -
j_call: TRBJ2-7
d_call: -

cdr3_aa: CASSYSRDSSYEQYF
cdr3_nt: TGTGCCAGCAGTTACTCGCGGGACAGTTCCTACGAGCAGTACTTC
v_call: TRBV6-5
clone_size: -
j_call: TRBJ2-7
d_call: -

cdr3_aa: CAARDNSYEQYF
cdr3_nt: TGTGCCGCACGGGACAACTCCTACGAGCAGTACTTC
v_call: TRBV30
clone_size: -
j_call: TRBJ2-7
d_call: -

cdr3_aa: CSVMTGDNTGELFF
cdr3_nt: TGCAGCGTAATGACAGGGGATAACACCGGGGAGCTGTTTTTT
v_call: TRBV29-1
clone_size: -
j_call: TRBJ2-2
d_call: TRBD1

cdr3_aa: CASSLLAGGRAGELFF
cdr3_nt: TGTGCCAGCAGCCTGCTAGCGGGAGGTCGGGCCGGGGAGCTGTTTTTT
v_call: TRBV7-8
clone_size: -
j_call: TRBJ2-2
d_call: TRBD2

cdr3_aa: CSVDQGSSYEQYF
cdr3_nt: TGCAGCGTTGATCAGGGGAGCTCCTACGAGCAGTACTTC
v_call: TRBV29-1
clone_size: few
j_call: TRBJ2-7
d_call: -

cdr3_aa: CASSDQGGYGYTF
cdr3_nt: TGTGCCAGCAGTGACCAGGGGGGGTATGGCTACACCTTC
v_call: TRBV13
clone_size: -
j_call: TRBJ1-2
d_call: TRBD1

cdr3_aa: CASSQTSGSYTYNEQFF
cdr3_nt: TGCGCCAGCAGCCAGACTAGCGGTTCTTACACCTACAATGAGCAGTTCTTC
v_call: TRBV4-1
clone_size: -
j_call: TRBJ2-1
d_call: TRBD2

cdr3_aa: CASRIVGINEQFF
cdr3_nt: TGTGCCAGTAGAATTGTGGGGATTAATGAGCAGTTCTTC
v_call: TRBV2
clone_size: once
j_call: TRBJ2-1
d_call: -

cdr3_aa: CASSVDGTGVIEQYF
cdr3_nt: TGTGCCAGCAGCGTAGATGGGACAGGGGTGATCGAGCAGTACTTC
v_call: TRBV9
clone_size: -
j_call: TRBJ2-7
d_call: TRBD1

cdr3_aa: CASSHGGVEQYF
cdr3_nt: TGTGCCAGCAGCCACGGGGGCGTCGAGCAGTACTTC
v_call: TRBV4-2
clone_size: -
j_call: TRBJ2-7
d_call: -

cdr3_aa: CASSPEGRGPVLEAFF
cdr3_nt: TGTGCCAGCAGTCCAGAGGGGAGGGGACCCGTTCTTGAAGCTTTCTTT
v_call: TRBV2
clone_size: few
j_call: TRBJ1-1
d_call: -

cdr3_aa: CASSPWTGATYEQYF
cdr3_nt: TGTGCCAGCTCACCATGGACAGGGGCTACCTACGAGCAGTACTTC
v_call: TRBV18
clone_size: -
j_call: TRBJ2-7
d_call: TRBD1

cdr3_aa: CASSYEAPQFF
cdr3_nt: TGTGCCAGCAGCTATGAGGCGCCACAGTTCTTC
v_call: TRBV7-9
clone_size: -
j_call: TRBJ2-1
d_call: -

cdr3_aa: CASSFPGGEQYF
cdr3_nt: TGTGCCAGCAGCTTTCCAGGGGGCGAGCAGTACTTC
v_call: TRBV5-6
clone_size: -
j_call: TRBJ2-7
d_call: TRBD1

cdr3_aa: CASRKEGGLRDTQYF
cdr3_nt: TGTGCCAGCAGAAAAGAGGGAGGGTTGAGGGATACGCAGTATTTT
v_call: TRBV11-2
clone_size: few
j_call: TRBJ2-3
d_call: TRBD2

cdr3_aa: CASSMDNQPQHF
cdr3_nt: TGTGCCAGTAGTATGGATAATCAGCCCCAGCATTTT
v_call: TRBV19
clone_size: -
j_call: TRBJ1-5
d_call: -

cdr3_aa: CASRHVDRGERETQYF
cdr3_nt: TGTGCCAGCAGACATGTCGACAGGGGTGAACGTGAGACCCAGTACTTC
v_call: TRBV2
clone_size: -
j_call: TRBJ2-5
d_call: TRBD1

cdr3_aa: CASSLAGGRGTGELFF
cdr3_nt: TGTGCCAGCAGTTTAGCGGGAGGCCGGGGCACCGGGGAGCTGTTTTTT
v_call: TRBV5-4
clone_size: -
j_call: TRBJ2-2
d_call: TRBD2

cdr3_aa: CSVGVAAVAYEQYF
cdr3_nt: TGCAGCGTGGGGGTTGCAGCAGTGGCCTACGAGCAGTACTTC
v_call: TRBV29-1
clone_size: -
j_call: TRBJ2-7
d_call: -

cdr3_aa: CASSHRNRQETQYF
cdr3_nt: TGTGCCAGCAGCCATAGAAACAGGCAGGAGACCCAGTACTTC
v_call: TRBV7-9
clone_size: once
j_call: TRBJ2-5
d_call: -